Listed here is a single T cell receptor (beta chain). Its antigen specificity is not known. Base qualities were left out, and no much larger clone turns up one base away. The record originates from a study of blood T cell repertoires in COVID-19 (TCRdb year 2020). About the study as a whole: The collaborator samples originated in the United States, Italy and Spain and spanned the acute and convalescent phases of COVID-19. Deeply sampled blood TCRbeta repertoires from subjects exposed to, actively infected with, or recovered from COVID-19 were included in the dataset. Where available, HLA class I and class II types were taken from metadata supplied by the sample provider and were not determined by assay-based typing. A freely available public database, intended as a resource for researchers studying the immune response to SARS-CoV-2, is where the repertoires were released. The samples were drawn from the first 160 participants of the ongoing ImmuneRACE study and from over a thousand subjects provided by 6 global collaborators. The sample metadata nearly always contained a de-identified subject ID, COVID-19 status, age in years and sex. The material from the prospective study consisted of cDNA or gDNA derived from T cells, B-cell-depleted T cells, or PBMCs.

Trimming removed 4 bases from V and 11 bases from J, leaving 14 bases between the germline ends. Measured from the cysteine to the phenylalanine, the CDR3 is 12 residues long. The CDR3 DNA has 36 bases and is translated from base 1. CDR1 and CDR2 were assigned from the germline V gene (reference sequence) as MNHEY and SMNVEV. What the authors observed across the whole study: How much clinical and demographic metadata was included differed by source and by participant, and the metadata was provided uncurated.

Participants in the prospective study were aged 18 to 89 years, lived in 20 to 25 United States geographic areas, and enrolled through a virtual design. In the prospective study, participants were assigned to cohorts based on the clinical history participants reported in a screening survey and a study questionnaire. Recovered participants in ImmuneRACE Cohort 3 were defined by two consecutive negative NP/OP PCR tests, clearance by a healthcare professional, or resolution of symptoms. In the prospective study, whole blood, serum and a nasopharyngeal or oropharyngeal swab were collected from each participant by mobile phlebotomists. Participants in the prospective study had the option to provide additional blood draws and questionnaires over a roughly 2-month period. Before DNA extraction, prospective study blood samples were shipped either frozen or at room temperature. TCRbeta CDR3 regions were amplified from genomic DNA using the immunoSEQ Assay, a bias-controlled multiplex PCR. Per the source publication's procedure: The number of nucleated cells in each sample was estimated from the amplification of reference gene primers within the assay. To quantify the absolute abundance of each unique TCRbeta CDR3 rearrangement, sequence reads were collapsed and filtered. For each sample, productive Simpson clonality was calculated as the square root of Simpson's diversity index over productive rearrangements. Held by TCRdb, this immuneACCESS table contains in-frame sequences only and omits some clones. Under half of the omission traces to an unresolved V gene where checked; the cause of the rest is unknown. V, J and clone size derive from that table, while D and trimming were established from the DNA sequence. The sample data list more than 450,000 clones, and roughly 87% of these were observed just once. 0.65% to 0.9% of the sample is taken by the ten largest.

Sequencing was carried out using PBMCs or T cells enriched from blood (not recorded which). The TCR comes from a woman in her late teens or twenties who had recovered from COVID-19. This receptor chain uses TRBV27 and TRBJ1-1; D gene: possibly TRBD1, on 6 matching bases. The DNA is TGTGCCAGCAGTTCGGACAGAGGAGAGGCTTTCTTT. This is translated as CASSSDRGEAFF.